This T cell receptor beta chain is from a study of cytomegalovirus exposure and HLA in healthy donors. Study-level results: Reportedly, a later analysis found an Asian-associated ancestry cluster had fewer N-insertions than the approximately 670-donor mean. Through in vitro validation, three CMV-associated chains were shown to be specific for CMV antigens.

The PCR used 60 Vbeta and 13 Jbeta primers. The repertoire was sequenced with immunoSEQ multiplex PCR; TCRdb's copy has only in-frame clones and lacks some. This sample yields approximately 150,000 clones, of which under 80% are seen a single time; 2% to 3% belongs to the top ten. V dropped 5 bases and J dropped 4; count of bases not matched to a gene: 2. CDR1 is SNHLY, CDR2 FYNNEI, per germline. CDR3 length: 14 amino acids. No CMV serostatus entry exists for this donor. As for this clone: Antigen unknown.

Sequences were obtained from PBMCs. The source is a human donor in good health. V usage is TRBV2 and J usage is TRBJ1-6; TRBD1 agrees at 7 bases. CDR3 amino acids: CASSPGQYNSPLHF. CDR3 nucleotides: TGTGCCAGCAGTCCGGGACAGTATAATTCACCCCTCCACTTT.